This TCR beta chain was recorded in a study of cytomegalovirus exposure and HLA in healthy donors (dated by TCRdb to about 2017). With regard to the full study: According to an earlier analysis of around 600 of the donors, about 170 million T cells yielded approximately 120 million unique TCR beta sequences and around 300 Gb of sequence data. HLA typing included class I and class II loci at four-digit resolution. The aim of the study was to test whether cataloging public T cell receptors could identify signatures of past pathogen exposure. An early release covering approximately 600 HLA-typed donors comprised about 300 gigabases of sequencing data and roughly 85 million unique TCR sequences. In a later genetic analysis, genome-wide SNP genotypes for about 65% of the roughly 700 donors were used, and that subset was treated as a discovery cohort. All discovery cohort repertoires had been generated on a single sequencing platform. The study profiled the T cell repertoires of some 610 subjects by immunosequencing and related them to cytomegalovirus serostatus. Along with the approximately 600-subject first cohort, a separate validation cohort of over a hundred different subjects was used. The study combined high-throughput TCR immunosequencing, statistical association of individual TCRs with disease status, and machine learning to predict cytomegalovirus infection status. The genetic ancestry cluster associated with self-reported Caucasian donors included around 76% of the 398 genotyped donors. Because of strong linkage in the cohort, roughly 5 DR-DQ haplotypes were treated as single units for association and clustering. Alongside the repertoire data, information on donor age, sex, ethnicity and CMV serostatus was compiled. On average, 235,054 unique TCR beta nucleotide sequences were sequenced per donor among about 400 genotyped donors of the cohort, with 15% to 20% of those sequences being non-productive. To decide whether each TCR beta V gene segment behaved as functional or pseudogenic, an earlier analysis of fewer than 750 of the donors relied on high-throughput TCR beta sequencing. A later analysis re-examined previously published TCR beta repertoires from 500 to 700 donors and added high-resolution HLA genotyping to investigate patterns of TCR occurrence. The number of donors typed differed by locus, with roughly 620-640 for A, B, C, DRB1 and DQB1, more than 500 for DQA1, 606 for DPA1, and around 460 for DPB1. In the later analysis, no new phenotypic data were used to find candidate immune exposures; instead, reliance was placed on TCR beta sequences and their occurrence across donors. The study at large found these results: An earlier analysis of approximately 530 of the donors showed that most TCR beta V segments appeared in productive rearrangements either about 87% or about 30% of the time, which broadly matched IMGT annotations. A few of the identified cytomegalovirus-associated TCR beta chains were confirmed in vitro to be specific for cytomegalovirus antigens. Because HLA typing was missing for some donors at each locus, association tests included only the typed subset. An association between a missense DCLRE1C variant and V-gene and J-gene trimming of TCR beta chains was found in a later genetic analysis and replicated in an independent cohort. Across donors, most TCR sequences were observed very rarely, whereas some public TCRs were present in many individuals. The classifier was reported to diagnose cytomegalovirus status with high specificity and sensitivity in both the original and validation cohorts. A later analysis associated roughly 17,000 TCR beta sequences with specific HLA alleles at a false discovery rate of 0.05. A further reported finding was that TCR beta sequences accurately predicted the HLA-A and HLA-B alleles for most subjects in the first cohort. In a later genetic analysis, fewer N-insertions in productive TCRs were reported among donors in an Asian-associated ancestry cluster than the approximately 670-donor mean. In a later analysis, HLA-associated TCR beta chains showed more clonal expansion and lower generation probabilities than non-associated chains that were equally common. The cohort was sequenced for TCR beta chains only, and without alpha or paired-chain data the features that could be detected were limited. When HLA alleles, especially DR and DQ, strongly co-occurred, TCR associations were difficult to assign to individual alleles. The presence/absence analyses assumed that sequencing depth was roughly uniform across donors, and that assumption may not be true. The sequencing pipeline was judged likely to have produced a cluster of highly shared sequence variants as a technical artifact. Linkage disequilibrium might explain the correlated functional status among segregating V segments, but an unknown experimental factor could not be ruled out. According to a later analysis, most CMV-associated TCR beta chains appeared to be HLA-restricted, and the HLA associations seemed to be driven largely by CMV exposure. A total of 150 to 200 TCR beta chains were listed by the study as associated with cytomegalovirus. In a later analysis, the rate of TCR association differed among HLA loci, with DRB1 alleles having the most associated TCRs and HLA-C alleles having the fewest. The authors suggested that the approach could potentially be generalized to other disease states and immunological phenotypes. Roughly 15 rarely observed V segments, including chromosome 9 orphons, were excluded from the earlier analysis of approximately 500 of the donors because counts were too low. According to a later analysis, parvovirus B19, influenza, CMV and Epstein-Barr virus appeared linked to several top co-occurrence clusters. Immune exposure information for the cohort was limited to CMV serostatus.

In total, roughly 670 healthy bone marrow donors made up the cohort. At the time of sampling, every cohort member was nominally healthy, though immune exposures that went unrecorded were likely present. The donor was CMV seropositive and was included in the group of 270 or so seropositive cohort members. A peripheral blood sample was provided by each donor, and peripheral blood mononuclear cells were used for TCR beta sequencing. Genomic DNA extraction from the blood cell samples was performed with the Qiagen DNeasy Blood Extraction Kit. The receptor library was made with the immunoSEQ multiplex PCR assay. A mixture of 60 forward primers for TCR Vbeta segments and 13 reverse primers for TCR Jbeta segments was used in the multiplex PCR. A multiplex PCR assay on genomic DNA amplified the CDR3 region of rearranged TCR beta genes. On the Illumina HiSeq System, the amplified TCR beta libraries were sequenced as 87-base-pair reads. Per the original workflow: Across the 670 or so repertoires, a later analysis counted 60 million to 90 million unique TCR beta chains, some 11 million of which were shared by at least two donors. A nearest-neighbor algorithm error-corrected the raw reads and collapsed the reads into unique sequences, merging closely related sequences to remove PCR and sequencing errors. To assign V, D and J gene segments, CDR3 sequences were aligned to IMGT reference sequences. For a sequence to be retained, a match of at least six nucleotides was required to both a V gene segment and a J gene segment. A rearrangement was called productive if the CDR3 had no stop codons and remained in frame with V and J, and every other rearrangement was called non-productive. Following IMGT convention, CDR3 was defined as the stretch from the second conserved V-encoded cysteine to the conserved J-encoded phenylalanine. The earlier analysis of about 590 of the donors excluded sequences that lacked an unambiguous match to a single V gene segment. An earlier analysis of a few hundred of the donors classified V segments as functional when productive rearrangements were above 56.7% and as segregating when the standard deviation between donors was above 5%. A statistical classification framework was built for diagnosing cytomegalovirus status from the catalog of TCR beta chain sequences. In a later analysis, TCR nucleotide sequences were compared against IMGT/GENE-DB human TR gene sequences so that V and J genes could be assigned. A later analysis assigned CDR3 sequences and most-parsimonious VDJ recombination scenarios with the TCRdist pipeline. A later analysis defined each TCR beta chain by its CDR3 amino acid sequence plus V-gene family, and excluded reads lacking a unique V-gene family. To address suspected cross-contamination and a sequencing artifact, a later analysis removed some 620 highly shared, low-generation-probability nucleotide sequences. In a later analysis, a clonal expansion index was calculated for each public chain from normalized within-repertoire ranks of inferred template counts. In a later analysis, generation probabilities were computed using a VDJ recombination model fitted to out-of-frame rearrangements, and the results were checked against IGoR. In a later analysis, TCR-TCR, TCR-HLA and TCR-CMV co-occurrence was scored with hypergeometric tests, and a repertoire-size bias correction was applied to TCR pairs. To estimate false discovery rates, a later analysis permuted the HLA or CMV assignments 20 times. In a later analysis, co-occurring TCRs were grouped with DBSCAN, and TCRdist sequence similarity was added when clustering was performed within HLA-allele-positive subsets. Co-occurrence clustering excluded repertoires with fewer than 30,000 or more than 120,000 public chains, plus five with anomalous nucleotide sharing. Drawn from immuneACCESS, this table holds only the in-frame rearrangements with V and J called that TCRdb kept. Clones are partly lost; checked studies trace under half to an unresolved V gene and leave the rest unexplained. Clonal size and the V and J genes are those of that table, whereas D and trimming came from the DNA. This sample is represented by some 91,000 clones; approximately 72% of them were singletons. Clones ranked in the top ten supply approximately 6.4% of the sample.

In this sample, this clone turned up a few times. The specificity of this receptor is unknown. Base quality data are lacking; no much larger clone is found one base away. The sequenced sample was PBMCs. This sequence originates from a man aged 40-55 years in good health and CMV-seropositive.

The CDR3 protein: CASVPVGGTNYGYTF. The nucleotides read TGCGCCAGCGTTCCGGTGGGGGGGACAAACTATGGCTACACCTTC. Rearrangement joined TRBV5-1 to TRBJ1-2, and perhaps TRBD1 as D gene, on 6 matching bases. The cysteine opens and the phenylalanine closes a CDR3 of 15 amino acids. Of all the DNA, just the CDR3 is kept, 45 bases in frame from base 1. V and J are truncated by 7 bases and 2 bases respectively, leaving an intervening sequence of 18 bases. Based on the germline V gene, the CDR1 and CDR2 sequences are SGHRS and YFSETQ.